This T cell receptor (beta chain) is drawn from a study of post-analysis software for immune sequencing data. Study-level findings and limits: Patients used five TRBV segments, including TRBV5-6, TRBV5-1 and TRBV20-1, more often than controls.

Regarding this clonotype: Its antigen is as yet unknown. This may be a read error, as it is one base from a much larger clone.

Trimming cost V 7 bases and J 6 bases, with 12 bases left between them. The germline gives CDR1 SEHNR, CDR2 FQNEAQ (reference sequence). The CDR3 spans 12 residues. Prepared TCR beta cDNA libraries contained unique molecular identifiers. cDNA molecules numbering around 450,000 came from approximately 1 to 10 million T cells. TCRdb reprocessed the PCR reads via MiXCR and lists one record per CDR3 protein. The sample lists 250,000 to 300,000 distinct CDR3 sequences; about 38% were seen once. The rearrangement joins TRBV7-9 to TRBJ1-1, with D unclear. This receptor was obtained from a girl aged 10 to 17 with multiple sclerosis. The sequencing input was blood. The CDR3 reads CASNPPLPEAFF. The DNA for the CDR3 is TGTGCCAGCAACCCTCCTCTGCCTGAAGCTTTCTTT.